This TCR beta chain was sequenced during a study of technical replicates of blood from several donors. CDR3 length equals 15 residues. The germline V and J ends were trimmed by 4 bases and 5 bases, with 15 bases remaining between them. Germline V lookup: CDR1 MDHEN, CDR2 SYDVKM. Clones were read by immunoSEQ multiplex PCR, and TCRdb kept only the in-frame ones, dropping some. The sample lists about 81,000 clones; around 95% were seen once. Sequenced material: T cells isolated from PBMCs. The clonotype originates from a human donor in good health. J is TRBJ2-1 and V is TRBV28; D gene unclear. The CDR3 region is CASSSLRSGNNEQFF. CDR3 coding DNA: TGTGCCAGCAGTTCCCTTCGGAGTGGCAACAATGAGCAGTTCTTC.